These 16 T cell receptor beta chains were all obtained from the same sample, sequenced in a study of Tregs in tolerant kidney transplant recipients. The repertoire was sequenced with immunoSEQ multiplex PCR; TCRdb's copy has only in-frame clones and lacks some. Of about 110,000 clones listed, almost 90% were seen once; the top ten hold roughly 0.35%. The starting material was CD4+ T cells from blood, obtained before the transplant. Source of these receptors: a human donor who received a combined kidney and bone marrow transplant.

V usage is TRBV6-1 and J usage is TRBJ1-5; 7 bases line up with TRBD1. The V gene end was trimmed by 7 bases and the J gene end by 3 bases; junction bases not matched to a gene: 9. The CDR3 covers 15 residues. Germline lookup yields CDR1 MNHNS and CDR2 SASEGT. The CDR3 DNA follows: TGTGCCAGCACCCGGACAGGTGGAAACAATCAGCCCCAGCATTTT. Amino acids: CASTRTGGNNQPQHF.

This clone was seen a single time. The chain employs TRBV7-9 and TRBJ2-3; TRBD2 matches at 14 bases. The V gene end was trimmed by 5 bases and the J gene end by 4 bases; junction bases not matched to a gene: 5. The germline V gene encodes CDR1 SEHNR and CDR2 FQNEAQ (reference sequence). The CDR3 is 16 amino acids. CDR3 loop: CASSLGTSGSADTQYF. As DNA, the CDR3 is TGTGCCAGCAGCCTGGGGACTAGCGGGAGCGCAGATACGCAGTATTTT. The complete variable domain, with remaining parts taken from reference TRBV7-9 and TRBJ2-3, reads DTGVSQNPRHKITKRGQNVTFRCDPISEHNRLYWYRQTLGQGPEFLTYFQNEAQLEKSRLLSDRFSAERPKGSFSTLEIQRTEQGDSAMYLCASSLGTSGSADTQYFGPGTRLTVL.

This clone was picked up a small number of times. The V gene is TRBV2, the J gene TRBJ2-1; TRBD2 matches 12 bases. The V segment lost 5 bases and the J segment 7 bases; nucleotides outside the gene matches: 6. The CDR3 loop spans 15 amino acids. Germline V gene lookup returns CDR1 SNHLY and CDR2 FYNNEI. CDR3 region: CASSRASGGVNEQFF. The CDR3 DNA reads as TGTGCCAGCAGTCGTGCTAGCGGGGGGGTTAATGAGCAGTTCTTC.

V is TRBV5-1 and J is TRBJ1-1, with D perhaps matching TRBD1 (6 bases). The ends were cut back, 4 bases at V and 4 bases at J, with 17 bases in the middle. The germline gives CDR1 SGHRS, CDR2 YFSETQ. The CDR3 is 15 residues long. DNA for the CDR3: TGCGCCAGCAGCCCAGGGGAGGGCTGGGGCACTGAAGCTTTCTTT. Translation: CASSPGEGWGTEAFF.

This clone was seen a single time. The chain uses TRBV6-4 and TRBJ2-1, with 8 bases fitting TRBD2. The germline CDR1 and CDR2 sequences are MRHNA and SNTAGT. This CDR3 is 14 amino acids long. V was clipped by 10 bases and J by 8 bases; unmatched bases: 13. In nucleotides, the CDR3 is TGTGCCACCCTAGATAGGACTAGCCCGGATGAGCAGTTCTTC. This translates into CATLDRTSPDEQFF.

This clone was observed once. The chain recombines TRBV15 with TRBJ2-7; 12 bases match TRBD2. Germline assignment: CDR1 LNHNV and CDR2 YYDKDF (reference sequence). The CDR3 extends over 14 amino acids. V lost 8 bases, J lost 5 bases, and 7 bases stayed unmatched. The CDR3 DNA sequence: TGTGCCACCCGACTAGCGGGAGTGCCCCACGAGCAGTACTTC. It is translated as CATRLAGVPHEQYF.

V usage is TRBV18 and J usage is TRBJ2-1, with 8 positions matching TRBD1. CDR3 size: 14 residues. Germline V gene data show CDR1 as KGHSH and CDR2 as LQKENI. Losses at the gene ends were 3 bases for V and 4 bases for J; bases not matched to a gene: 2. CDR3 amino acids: CASSPGQEYNEQFF. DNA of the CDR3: TGTGCCAGCTCACCGGGACAGGAGTACAATGAGCAGTTCTTC. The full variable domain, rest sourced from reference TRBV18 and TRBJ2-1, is NAGVMQNPRHLVRRRGQEARLRCSPMKGHSHVYWYRQLPEEGLKFMVYLQKENIIDESGMPKERFSAEFPKEGPSILRIQQVVRGDSAAYFCASSPGQEYNEQFFGPGTRLTVL.

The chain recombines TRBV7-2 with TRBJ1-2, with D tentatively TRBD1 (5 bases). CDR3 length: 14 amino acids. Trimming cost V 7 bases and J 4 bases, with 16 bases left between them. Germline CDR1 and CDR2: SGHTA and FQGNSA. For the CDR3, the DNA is TGTGCCAGCAATGTGCGGGGCCGAGGCTATGGCTACACCTTC. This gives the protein CASNVRGRGYGYTF.

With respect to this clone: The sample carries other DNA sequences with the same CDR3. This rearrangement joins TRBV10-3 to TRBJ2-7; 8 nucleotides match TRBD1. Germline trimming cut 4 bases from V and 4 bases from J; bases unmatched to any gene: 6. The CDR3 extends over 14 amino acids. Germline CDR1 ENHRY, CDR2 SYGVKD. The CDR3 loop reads CAISAGQGAYEQYF. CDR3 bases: TGTGCCATCAGTGCCGGACAGGGCGCGTACGAGCAGTACTTC.

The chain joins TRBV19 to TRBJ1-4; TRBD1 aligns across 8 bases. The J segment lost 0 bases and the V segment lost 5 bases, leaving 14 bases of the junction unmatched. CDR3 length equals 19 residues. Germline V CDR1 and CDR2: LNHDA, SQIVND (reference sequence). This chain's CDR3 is CASSPRTGNLISTNEKLFF. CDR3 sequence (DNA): TGTGCCAGTAGTCCCCGGACAGGGAACCTGATTTCAACTAATGAAAAACTGTTTTTT. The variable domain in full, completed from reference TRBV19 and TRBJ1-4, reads DGGITQSPKYLFRKEGQNVTLSCEQNLNHDAMYWYRQDPGQGLRLIYYSQIVNDFQKGDIAEGYSVSREKKESFPLTVTSAQKNPTAFYLCASSPRTGNLISTNEKLFFGSGTQLSVL.

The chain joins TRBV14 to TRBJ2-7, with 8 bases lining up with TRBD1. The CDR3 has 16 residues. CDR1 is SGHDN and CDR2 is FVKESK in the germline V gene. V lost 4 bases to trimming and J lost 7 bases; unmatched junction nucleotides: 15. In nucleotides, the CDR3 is TGTGCCAGCAGCCGGAACTTGGGACAGGCCTGGGTGGAGCAGTACTTC. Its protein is CASSRNLGQAWVEQYF. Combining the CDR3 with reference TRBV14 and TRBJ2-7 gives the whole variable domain EAGVTQFPSHSVIEKGQTVTLRCDPISGHDNLYWYRRVMGKEIKFLLHFVKESKQDESGMPNNRFLAERTGGTYSTLKVQPAELEDSGVYFCASSRNLGQAWVEQYFGPGTRLTVT.

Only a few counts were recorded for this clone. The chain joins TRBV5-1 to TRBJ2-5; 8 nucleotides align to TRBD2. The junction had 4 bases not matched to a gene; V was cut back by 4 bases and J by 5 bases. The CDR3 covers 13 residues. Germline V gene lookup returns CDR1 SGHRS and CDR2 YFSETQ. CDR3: CASSPGGAETQYF. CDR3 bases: TGCGCCAGCAGCCCGGGAGGGGCTGAGACCCAGTACTTC.

CDR3: CSARTKETQYF. CDR3 nucleotides: TGCAGTGCGCGGACTAAGGAGACCCAGTACTTC. This chain links TRBV20-1 with TRBJ2-5, with TRBD2 as a possible D gene (6 bases). This CDR3 has 11 residues. Germline V lookup: CDR1 DFQATT, CDR2 SNEGSKA (reference sequence). The V end lost 6 bases, the J end lost 5 bases, and 10 bases lay between the germline ends.

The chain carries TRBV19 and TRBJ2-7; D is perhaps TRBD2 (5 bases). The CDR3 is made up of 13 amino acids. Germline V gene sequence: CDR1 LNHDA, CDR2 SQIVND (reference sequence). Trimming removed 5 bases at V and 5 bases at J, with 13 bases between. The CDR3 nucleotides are TGTGCCAGTAGTTCCCGGGGAAGGCACGAGCAGTACTTC. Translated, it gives CASSSRGRHEQYF.

In DNA, the CDR3 is TGTGCCAGCAGTGACACCCTCCCAGGGAACACTGAAGCTTTCTTT. Translated, it gives CASSDTLPGNTEAFF. This chain joins TRBV25-1 and TRBJ1-1; no firm D call. The germline gives CDR1 MGHDK, CDR2 SYGVNS. The CDR3 spans 15 residues. Trimming cost V 3 bases and J 1 base, with 12 bases left between them.

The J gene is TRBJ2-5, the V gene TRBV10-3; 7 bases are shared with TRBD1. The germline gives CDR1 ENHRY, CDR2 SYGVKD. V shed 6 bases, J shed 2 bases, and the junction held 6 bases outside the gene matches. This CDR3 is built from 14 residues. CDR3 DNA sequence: TGTGCCATCAGAGAAACAGGGGCTCAAGAGACCCAGTACTTC. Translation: CAIRETGAQETQYF.